This entry describes one T cell receptor (beta chain). Antigen specificity is unknown. Trimming removed 3 bases at V and 8 bases at J, with 19 bases between. Per germline, CDR1 SGHTA and CDR2 FQGNSA. The CDR3 consists of 15 residues. The second PCR ran roughly 7 to 12 cycles with a sample-barcoded 5' primer and J-beta primers. TCRdb reprocessed the 5' RACE reads via MiXCR and lists one record per CDR3 protein. Found here are 1.6 million or so distinct CDR3 sequences, about 32% of them singletons; the top ten hold 11%. This sample stems from a study of blood T cells in healthy people across ages. Study-wide findings and caveats: Long-lived donors exceeded aged donors in naive CD4+ cells and diversity. The donors' CMV status was not determined, possibly confounding changes in expanded clonotypes.

The source of this sequence is a woman under 40 in good health. Sequenced material: blood. V is TRBV7-2 and J is TRBJ1-1; D unclear. CDR3 in amino acids: CASSFSLHGSVEAFF. The CDR3 bases are TGTGCCAGCAGCTTTTCGTTACACGGATCGGTCGAAGCTTTCTTT. The variable domain in full, completed from reference TRBV7-2 and TRBJ1-1, reads GAGVSQSPSNKVTEKGKDVELRCDPISGHTALYWYRQSLGQGLEFLIYFQGNSAPDKSGLPSDRFSAERTGGSVSTLTIQRTQQEDSAVYLCASSFSLHGSVEAFFGQGTRLTVV.